This passage covers 25 T cell receptor beta chains from one sample sequenced in a study of blood T cell repertoires in COVID-19. The table came from immunoSEQ multiplex PCR; TCRdb's copy has only in-frame clones and leaves some out. The table has some 300,000 clones, over 75% seen once. Sequenced sample: PBMCs or T cells enriched from blood (not recorded which). The receptors come from a woman in her thirties or forties who had recovered from COVID-19.

CDR3 region: CSAWGHPSSYEQYF. The CDR3 DNA follows: TGCAGCGCGTGGGGCCATCCCTCCTCCTACGAGCAGTACTTC. The V gene is TRBV29-1, the J gene TRBJ2-7, with a tentative D call TRBD1 (5 bases). The V and J ends lost 7 bases and 0 bases respectively, with 16 bases between them. CDR3 length equals 14 residues. Germline CDR1 reads SQVTM; CDR2 reads ANQGSEA.

This chain connects TRBV24-1 to TRBJ1-5, with a weak D call TRBD1 (6 bases). Trimming took 9 bases from V and 3 from J, leaving 11 bases between them. This CDR3 is 13 amino acids long. CDR1 is KGHDR and CDR2 is SFDVKD in the germline V gene. The CDR3 protein is CATQGSLNQPQHF. The CDR3 nucleotides are TGTGCCACCCAGGGGTCCCTCAATCAGCCCCAGCATTTT.

The rearrangement links TRBV6-5 to TRBJ2-2, with 8 nucleotides matching TRBD2. This CDR3 spans 12 amino acids. Germline-derived CDR1 and CDR2 are MNHEY and SVGAGI. The CDR3 DNA follows: TGTGCAGCGGGGGAAGGAACCGGGGAGCTGTTTTTT. This gives the protein CAAGEGTGELFF.

About this clone itself: Distinct nucleotide sequences in the sample also encode this CDR3. The chain combines TRBV3-1 (or the pseudogene TRBV3-2) with TRBJ2-7; D is undetermined. V lost 0 bases and J 4 bases, leaving 4 bases between the germline ends. This CDR3 contains 12 residues. Germline-derived CDR1 and CDR2 are LGHDT and YNNKEL (reference sequence). CDR3: CASSQDLYEQYF. CDR3 in DNA: TGTGCCAGCAGCCAAGATCTGTACGAGCAGTACTTC.

This rearrangement joins TRBV3-1 (or the pseudogene TRBV3-2) to TRBJ1-2, with D perhaps matching TRBD1 (5 bases). Germline V gives CDR1 LGHDT, CDR2 YNNKEL (reference sequence). Trimming shortened V by 0 bases and J by 4 bases, and 6 bases separated the two germline ends. This CDR3 has 13 amino acids. This CDR3 reads CASSQDQGYGYTF. In DNA, the CDR3 is TGTGCCAGCAGCCAAGATCAGGGCTATGGCTACACCTTC.

This rearrangement joins TRBV7-2 to TRBJ2-5; TRBD2 matches 11 bases. V shed 6 bases and J 2 bases; nucleotides not matched to a gene: 5. The CDR3 spans 15 residues. The germline V gene has CDR1 SGHTA and CDR2 FQGNSA. CDR3 nucleotides: TGTGCCAGCAGACCTAGACTAGCGGGGCAAGAGACCCAGTACTTC. The encoded protein is CASRPRLAGQETQYF.

The gene calls are TRBV7-6 and TRBJ1-4; possible D gene TRBD1, 6 bases. Per the germline V gene, CDR1 is SGHVS and CDR2 is FNYEAQ. V was clipped by 0 bases and J by 12 bases, with 17 bases between them. The CDR3 extends over 15 amino acids. The CDR3 region has the DNA TGTGCCAGCAGCTTAGCGTACGGGGGGCTGAAGGAACTGTTTTTT. Its translation is CASSLAYGGLKELFF. The full variable domain, in which reference TRBV7-6 and TRBJ1-4 provide the parts outside the CDR3, is GAGVSQSPRYKVTKRGQDVALRCDPISGHVSLYWYRQALGQGPEFLTYFNYEAQQDKSGLPNDRFSAERPEGSISTLTIQRTEQRDSAMYRCASSLAYGGLKELFFGSGTQLSVL.

The chain employs TRBV11-1 and TRBJ2-7; 9 bases agree with TRBD2. Trimming took 3 bases from V and 2 from J; bases not matched to a gene: 2. The germline V gene encodes CDR1 SGHAT and CDR2 FQDESV (reference sequence). The CDR3 is 14 residues long. CDR3 coding DNA: TGTGCCAGCAGCTTTTCTAGCGGGACCTACGAGCAGTACTTC. This codes for CASSFSSGTYEQYF.

The chain recombines TRBV19 with TRBJ1-6; a possible D gene is TRBD1 (6 bases). The V end lost 4 bases, the J end lost 7 bases, and 11 bases lay between the germline ends. The germline V gene has CDR1 LNHDA and CDR2 SQIVND (reference sequence). CDR3 length: 14 residues. CDR3 sequence reads: CASSKRTENSPLHF. DNA of the CDR3: TGTGCCAGTAGTAAACGGACAGAAAATTCACCCCTCCACTTT.

The chain has TRBV7-2 and TRBJ2-5; the D gene is possibly TRBD1 (5 bases). CDR3 length: 14 residues. With 6 bases removed from V and 5 bases from J, the gap between germline ends came to 16 bases. Germline V CDR1 and CDR2: SGHTA, FQGNSA. CDR3 nucleotides: TGTGCCAGCAGGGGCGGCCCCTCAGGGGAGACCCAGTACTTC. It translates to CASRGGPSGETQYF. The whole variable domain, filled in from reference TRBV7-2 and TRBJ2-5, reads GAGVSQSPSNKVTEKGKDVELRCDPISGHTALYWYRQSLGQGLEFLIYFQGNSAPDKSGLPSDRFSAERTGGSVSTLTIQRTQQEDSAVYLCASRGGPSGETQYFGPGTRLLVL.

The rearrangement joins TRBV7-8 to TRBJ2-7; tentative D call: TRBD2 (5 bases). Germline V gene sequence: CDR1 SGHVS, CDR2 FQNEAQ. The V end was cut by 6 bases, the J end by 5 bases, with 17 bases between. The CDR3 has 14 residues. DNA for the CDR3: TGTGCCAGCAGGTTGAGTGCGGGCATCCACGAGCAGTACTTC. It encodes CASRLSAGIHEQYF. Full variable domain (rest looked up from reference TRBV7-8 and TRBJ2-7): GAGVSQSPRYKVAKRGQDVALRCDPISGHVSLFWYQQALGQGPEFLTYFQNEAQLDKSGLPSDRFFAERPEGSVSTLKIQRTQQEDSAVYLCASRLSAGIHEQYFGPGTRLTVT.

J is TRBJ2-3 and V is TRBV11-3; no reliable D call. The V gene's germline CDR1 is SGHNT and CDR2 YENEEA. Trimming removed 1 base from V and 0 bases from J, with 5 bases in between. The CDR3 has 14 residues. CDR3 region: CASSLAFSTDTQYF. The CDR3 DNA reads TGTGCCAGCAGCTTAGCGTTTAGCACAGATACGCAGTATTTT.

The J gene is TRBJ2-3, the V gene TRBV28, with 7 bases aligning to TRBD2. CDR3 length: 14 amino acids. V trimming: 2 bases; J trimming: 6 bases; junction bases outside the gene matches: 5. CDR1 and CDR2 (germline): MDHEN, SYDVKM. The CDR3 is CASSLAGEGDTQYF. CDR3 nucleotide sequence: TGTGCCAGCAGTTTAGCGGGAGAGGGCGATACGCAGTATTTT.

The gene calls are TRBV6-5 and TRBJ1-1; perhaps TRBD1 as D (5 bases). Trimming shortened V by 2 bases and J by 6 bases, and 10 bases separated the two germline ends. Germline CDR1 MNHEY, CDR2 SVGAGI. This CDR3 has 13 residues. The CDR3 DNA is TGTGCCAGCAGTTACAGGGGATACCCTGAAGCTTTCTTT. Residues: CASSYRGYPEAFF.

Here the CDR3 reads CAISKTGESDNEQFF. The DNA of the CDR3 is TGTGCCATCAGTAAAACAGGGGAGTCTGACAATGAGCAGTTCTTC. This chain uses TRBV10-3 with TRBJ2-1; 7 bases agree with TRBD1. CDR1 and CDR2 (germline): ENHRY, SYGVKD. The CDR3 totals 15 residues. J was trimmed by 5 bases and V by 5 bases; bases with no gene match: 9.

The J gene is TRBJ1-2, the V gene TRBV28; D gene unclear. The CDR3 runs 14 residues. With 5 bases removed from V and 2 bases from J, the gap between germline ends came to 12 bases. The germline V gene has CDR1 MDHEN and CDR2 SYDVKM. In nucleotides, the CDR3 is TGTGCCAGCAGTCCTGGAGGAGGGAACTATGGCTACACCTTC. It encodes CASSPGGGNYGYTF.

This sequence joins TRBV5-5 and TRBJ2-5; TRBD1 aligns across 9 bases. The CDR3 is made up of 16 amino acids. V was pared by 4 bases and J by 2 bases, with 9 bases of the junction left unmatched. Germline V gene sequence: CDR1 SGHKS, CDR2 YYEKEE (reference sequence). The CDR3: CASSRLGTGIQETQYF. The CDR3 DNA reads TGTGCCAGCAGCCGCCTGGGGACAGGGATACAAGAGACCCAGTACTTC.

With regard to this clone: Other nucleotide sequences in the sample specify the same CDR3. J is TRBJ2-7 and V is TRBV28; 7 bases are shared with TRBD2. Losses at the gene ends were 2 bases for V and 2 bases for J; bases not matched to a gene: 6. Per germline, CDR1 MDHEN and CDR2 SYDVKM. The CDR3 loop spans 15 amino acids. CDR3 nucleotide sequence: TGTGCCAGCAGTTTAGGGCTAGCGGCCACCTACGAGCAGTACTTC. This gives the protein CASSLGLAATYEQYF.

The rearrangement uses TRBV4-1 and TRBJ2-5; D is unresolved. The CDR3 length is 14 residues. Trimming cost V 1 base and J 2 bases, with 8 bases left between them. Germline V lookup: CDR1 MGHRA, CDR2 YSYEKL. In DNA, the CDR3 is TGCGCCAGCAGCCAAGCTGCACTTCAAGAGACCCAGTACTTC. Translated: CASSQAALQETQYF.

The chain carries TRBV28 and TRBJ1-2, with a weak D call TRBD1 (5 bases). Trimming pared 10 bases from V and 3 bases from J, leaving 15 bases between. This CDR3 comprises 13 residues. Germline V gene data show CDR1 as MDHEN and CDR2 as SYDVKM. The CDR3 DNA sequence: TGTGCCAACCCCGGGGGGGGGTACTATGGCTACACCTTC. This gives the protein CANPGGGYYGYTF.

The rearrangement uses TRBV11-1 and TRBJ2-3; the D gene is possibly TRBD2 (6 bases). Germline CDR1 reads SGHAT; CDR2 reads FQDESV (reference sequence). V gave up 5 bases and J gave up 7 bases, with 13 bases separating them. The CDR3 is 13 residues long. CDR3 nucleotide sequence: TGTGCCAGCAGCCCTCGACTAGACCATACGCAGTATTTT. This translates into CASSPRLDHTQYF. Filled out from reference TRBV11-1 and TRBJ2-3, the complete variable domain reads EAEVAQSPRYKITEKSQAVAFWCDPISGHATLYWYRQILGQGPELLVQFQDESVVDDSQLPKDRFSAERLKGVDSTLKIQPAELGDSAMYLCASSPRLDHTQYFGPGTRLTVL.

The V call is TRBV3-1 (or the pseudogene TRBV3-2), the J call TRBJ2-2; possible D gene TRBD1, 6 bases. The germline CDR1 and CDR2 sequences are LGHDT and YNNKEL (reference sequence). V was clipped by 3 bases and J by 1 base, with 9 bases between them. The CDR3 totals 15 residues. In DNA form, the CDR3 reads TGTGCCAGCAGCCAGGAGACAGGGAACACCGGGGAGCTGTTTTTT. It encodes CASSQETGNTGELFF.

J is TRBJ1-1 and V is TRBV7-8, with a tentative D call TRBD1 (6 bases). The CDR3 has 17 amino acids. From germline, CDR1 is SGHVS and CDR2 FQNEAQ. The ends were cut back, 5 bases at V and 0 bases at J, with 19 bases in the middle. CDR3 sequence (DNA): TGTGCCAGCAGCCCGTCCGCTCTACAGGGTCTGAACACTGAAGCTTTCTTT. Its protein is CASSPSALQGLNTEAFF.

The chain combines TRBV2 with TRBJ2-3; TRBD2 matches 9 bases. Trimming at V came to 6 bases and at J to 5 bases, leaving 6 bases not matched to a gene. The CDR3 totals 14 residues. Germline assignment: CDR1 SNHLY and CDR2 FYNNEI. The CDR3: CASRAAGGIDTQYF. Written as DNA, the CDR3 is TGTGCCAGCAGGGCGGCGGGAGGGATAGATACGCAGTATTTT.

The chain links TRBV5-4 to TRBJ1-2, with D hard to call. The V end was cut by 0 bases, the J end by 3 bases, with 9 bases between. Germline V CDR1 and CDR2: SGHNT, YYREEE (reference sequence). CDR3 size: 14 residues. CDR3 bases: TGTGCCAGCAGCTTGGCGCTGGAGGACTATGGCTACACCTTC. It yields the protein CASSLALEDYGYTF.